These T cell receptor beta chains were read from a single sample in a study of blood T cells in healthy people across ages. TCRdb re-called the 5' RACE reads through MiXCR, storing one row per CDR3 protein. The sample shows almost 800,000 distinct CDR3 sequences, roughly 50% of them seen only once. Input material: blood. The receptor source for this set is a man aged 30 to 45 in good health. CDR3s leave out the opening cysteine and the closing phenylalanine or tryptophan. Each record gives: CDR3 protein, D gene, J gene, V gene. A D gene is named only where the DNA matches it firmly.

CDR3aa: SARDPTSGGLFSYNEQF
d_gene: TRBD2
j_gene: TRBJ2-1
v_gene: TRBV20-1

CDR3aa: ASSLTDYEQY
d_gene: -
j_gene: TRBJ2-7
v_gene: TRBV7-2

CDR3aa: ASSYSRPQISLFNEQF
d_gene: -
j_gene: TRBJ2-1
v_gene: TRBV6-5

CDR3aa: ASSQTGRNEQY
d_gene: -
j_gene: TRBJ2-7
v_gene: TRBV16

CDR3aa: SAYYRGRYEQY
d_gene: TRBD1
j_gene: TRBJ2-7
v_gene: TRBV20-1

CDR3aa: SVPEADTQY
d_gene: -
j_gene: TRBJ2-3
v_gene: TRBV20-1

CDR3aa: ASSPGPIGETQY
d_gene: -
j_gene: -
v_gene: TRBV6-5

CDR3aa: ASSQVQQITDTQY
d_gene: -
j_gene: TRBJ2-3
v_gene: TRBV4-3

CDR3aa: AGQENTEAF
d_gene: -
j_gene: TRBJ1-1
v_gene: TRBV7-9

CDR3aa: SVASGLYGYT
d_gene: -
j_gene: TRBJ1-2
v_gene: TRBV29-1

CDR3aa: ASSSQRMGYEQY
d_gene: -
j_gene: TRBJ2-7
v_gene: TRBV13

CDR3aa: ASSLGTELSPLH
d_gene: -
j_gene: TRBJ1-6
v_gene: TRBV7-2

CDR3aa: ASSVGVGTYEQY
d_gene: -
j_gene: TRBJ2-7
v_gene: TRBV9

CDR3aa: ASSQWTGRVNQPQH
d_gene: TRBD1
j_gene: TRBJ1-5
v_gene: TRBV7-2

CDR3aa: SVDGSLAGEPYEQY
d_gene: TRBD2
j_gene: TRBJ2-7
v_gene: TRBV29-1

CDR3aa: ASSPDKASTDTQY
d_gene: -
j_gene: TRBJ2-3
v_gene: TRBV9

CDR3aa: AISETGQGIYGYT
d_gene: TRBD1
j_gene: TRBJ1-2
v_gene: TRBV10-3

CDR3aa: ASSSAGEAEEKLF
d_gene: -
j_gene: TRBJ1-4
v_gene: TRBV7-9

CDR3aa: ASSLLGGHSYNEQY
d_gene: -
j_gene: TRBJ2-5
v_gene: TRBV7-8

CDR3aa: ASSPGTGSFYEQY
d_gene: TRBD1
j_gene: TRBJ2-7
v_gene: TRBV7-2

CDR3aa: ASSAGTALNSPLH
d_gene: TRBD1
j_gene: TRBJ1-6
v_gene: TRBV5-1

CDR3aa: AVRGDYGYT
d_gene: -
j_gene: TRBJ1-2
v_gene: TRBV7-9

CDR3aa: ASKRTSGGLTHGQY
d_gene: TRBD2
j_gene: TRBJ2-7
v_gene: TRBV2

CDR3aa: ASSLGDRSGASGANVLT
d_gene: TRBD1
j_gene: TRBJ2-6
v_gene: TRBV5-1

CDR3aa: ASSQASSTDTQY
d_gene: -
j_gene: TRBJ2-3
v_gene: TRBV14

CDR3aa: ASSYTGTYYEQY
d_gene: -
j_gene: -
v_gene: TRBV5-1

CDR3aa: AISDRVNEQF
d_gene: -
j_gene: TRBJ2-1
v_gene: TRBV10-3

CDR3aa: ASSLETRGVNEQF
d_gene: -
j_gene: TRBJ2-1
v_gene: TRBV5-1

CDR3aa: ASSRLVGNADTQY
d_gene: -
j_gene: TRBJ2-3
v_gene: TRBV11-2

CDR3aa: ASSQVMPGANVLT
d_gene: -
j_gene: TRBJ2-6
v_gene: TRBV14

CDR3aa: ASSQEGTSGSRRF
d_gene: TRBD2
j_gene: TRBJ2-1
v_gene: TRBV4-3

CDR3aa: ASSTTTRYTDTRY
d_gene: -
j_gene: TRBJ2-3
v_gene: TRBV4-3

CDR3aa: ASTNGDRSYGYT
d_gene: -
j_gene: TRBJ1-2
v_gene: TRBV6-2/TRBV6-3

CDR3aa: SAHLRYEQY
d_gene: -
j_gene: -
v_gene: TRBV20-1

CDR3aa: ASSVGGSSTDTQY
d_gene: -
j_gene: TRBJ2-3
v_gene: TRBV9

CDR3aa: ASSAPVAGTDTQY
d_gene: -
j_gene: TRBJ2-3
v_gene: TRBV7-2

CDR3aa: ASSLAPGQGGEQY
d_gene: TRBD1
j_gene: TRBJ2-7
v_gene: TRBV7-2

CDR3aa: SAQLGGDIYNEQF
d_gene: -
j_gene: TRBJ2-1
v_gene: TRBV20-1

CDR3aa: ASSDRQGPSGANVLT
d_gene: TRBD1
j_gene: TRBJ2-6
v_gene: TRBV9

CDR3aa: ASRSLPLEQF
d_gene: -
j_gene: TRBJ2-1
v_gene: TRBV11-2

CDR3aa: ASSLTSGSHFSYNEQF
d_gene: TRBD2
j_gene: TRBJ2-1
v_gene: TRBV7-3

CDR3aa: ASSYESGYEQY
d_gene: -
j_gene: TRBJ2-7
v_gene: TRBV6-5

CDR3aa: ASSREEETQY
d_gene: TRBD2
j_gene: TRBJ2-5
v_gene: TRBV7-2

CDR3aa: ASSLLGYNEQF
d_gene: -
j_gene: TRBJ2-1
v_gene: TRBV5-1

CDR3aa: CARDTNVGLAGVWGETQY
d_gene: TRBD2
j_gene: -
v_gene: TRBV20-1

CDR3aa: ASSPNSGAYNEQF
d_gene: TRBD2
j_gene: TRBJ2-1
v_gene: TRBV5-1

CDR3aa: SLRLGDRTQY
d_gene: -
j_gene: TRBJ2-5
v_gene: TRBV20-1

CDR3aa: ASSLAPGWTGRETQY
d_gene: TRBD1
j_gene: TRBJ2-5
v_gene: TRBV7-2

CDR3aa: ASRDTSDQPQH
d_gene: -
j_gene: TRBJ1-5
v_gene: TRBV6-2/TRBV6-3

CDR3aa: ASSLGLGIGAGANVLT
d_gene: -
j_gene: TRBJ2-6
v_gene: TRBV7-3

CDR3aa: SAYRGVSYEQY
d_gene: TRBD1
j_gene: TRBJ2-7
v_gene: TRBV20-1

CDR3aa: ASSYTGPWGKNIQY
d_gene: -
j_gene: TRBJ2-4
v_gene: TRBV7-9

CDR3aa: ASRDDRVFGNYGYT
d_gene: TRBD1
j_gene: TRBJ1-2
v_gene: TRBV12-3/TRBV12-4

CDR3aa: SARRNYEQY
d_gene: -
j_gene: -
v_gene: TRBV20-1

CDR3aa: ASSSLLAGNVAYEQF
d_gene: TRBD2
j_gene: TRBJ2-1
v_gene: TRBV7-2

CDR3aa: ASSEGPNTDTQY
d_gene: -
j_gene: TRBJ2-3
v_gene: TRBV6-1

CDR3aa: ASSLAASGGGETQY
d_gene: TRBD2
j_gene: TRBJ2-5
v_gene: TRBV7-2

CDR3aa: ASWAAGWIVPNEQF
d_gene: TRBD2
j_gene: TRBJ2-1
v_gene: TRBV27

CDR3aa: STIFSGGAEAF
d_gene: -
j_gene: TRBJ1-1
v_gene: TRBV29-1